This TCR beta chain came from a study of blood T cell repertoires in COVID-19. Looking at the study overall: Both acute and convalescent COVID-19 samples were obtained from the United States, Italy and Spain. Sources were T cells, B-cell-depleted T cells, or PBMCs; the material itself was cDNA or gDNA.

In the authors' workflow: Reference gene primer amplification yielded estimated nucleated cell counts. Here immunoSEQ multiplex PCR was the method, and the copy in TCRdb shows in-frame clones only, minus some. V and J calls and clone size follow that table, whereas D and trimming were derived from the DNA. This table holds 250,000 to 350,000 clones, approximately 90% found once. The sequenced sample consisted of peripheral blood. The TCR comes from a woman aged 55-75 years with acute or convalescent COVID-19.

The DNA for the CDR3 is TGTGCAAGTCGCTTAGTTACCGGACTAGCGGGAGACTACGAGCAGTACTTC. Its translation is CASRLVTGLAGDYEQYF. This chain connects TRBV12-2 to TRBJ2-7; the DNA was not used to check the table's D call, TRBD2. TRBV12-2 is designated a pseudogene. CDR3 length: 17 residues.